Listed below are T cell receptor beta chains from one sample, sequenced in a study of blood T cells in healthy people across ages. TCRdb re-analysed the 5' RACE reads in MiXCR, keeping a single row per CDR3 protein. The table shows roughly 2 million distinct CDR3 sequences, with about 50% occurring only once. Sequencing used blood. All receptors derive from a woman in her 40s in good health. Each CDR3 is given with its conserved first and last residue. Each record gives: CDR3 length, clone size, J gene, V gene, CDR3 protein. A row's size may be missing; if present it is once, few, many or a size class.

cdr3_length: 17
clone_size: NA
j_call: TRBJ2-3
v_call: TRBV12-3/TRBV12-4
cdr3_aa: CASTLRALSQSTDTQYF

cdr3_length: 19
clone_size: NA
j_call: TRBJ1-1
v_call: TRBV5-1
cdr3_aa: CASSLVWRSSPNLNTEAFF

cdr3_length: 14
clone_size: NA
j_call: TRBJ1-2
v_call: TRBV6-2/TRBV6-3
cdr3_aa: CASISSGRGNGYTF

cdr3_length: 14
clone_size: NA
j_call: NA
v_call: TRBV5-1
cdr3_aa: CASSAGQGFGEQYF

cdr3_length: 14
clone_size: NA
j_call: TRBJ2-5
v_call: TRBV11-1
cdr3_aa: CASSLDPGEEIQYF

cdr3_length: 13
clone_size: few
j_call: TRBJ1-1
v_call: TRBV6-6
cdr3_aa: CASSDVGRTEAFF

cdr3_length: 12
clone_size: NA
j_call: TRBJ2-2
v_call: TRBV7-3
cdr3_aa: CASSVTTGELFF

cdr3_length: 15
clone_size: NA
j_call: TRBJ2-1
v_call: TRBV24-1
cdr3_aa: CATSEPRGTYNEQFF

cdr3_length: 14
clone_size: NA
j_call: TRBJ2-3
v_call: TRBV7-9
cdr3_aa: CASSLEGTTDTQYF

cdr3_length: 15
clone_size: NA
j_call: TRBJ2-3
v_call: TRBV11-3
cdr3_aa: CASSRGTGDPDTQYF